This T cell receptor beta chain was recorded in a study of cytomegalovirus exposure and HLA in healthy donors. 60 Vbeta and 13 Jbeta primers were used in PCR. Assay used: immunoSEQ multiplex PCR; TCRdb lists only in-frame clones, some missing. Recorded for this sample: under 120,000 clones. The CDR3 runs 15 residues. Germline V lookup: CDR1 SGHVS, CDR2 FNYEAQ. V gave up 5 bases and J gave up 1 base; unmatched junction bases: 5. As regards this clone: The target antigen is unknown.

Regarding the study as a whole: Later work found that TCR association rates differed between HLA loci; DRB1 had the most and HLA-C the fewest. Later work showed greater clonal expansion in HLA-associated TCR beta chains than in equally common others. HLA alleles showed associations with 16,951 TCR beta sequences in a later analysis, at a 0.05 false discovery rate. Apparent HLA restriction characterized most CMV-associated TCR beta chains in a later analysis.

The gene calls are TRBV7-6 and TRBJ2-1, with 7 bases that match TRBD2. This TCR was recovered from a man between 50 and 59 years old in good health and CMV-seronegative. The specimen sequenced was PBMCs. In nucleotides, the CDR3 is TGTGCCAGCAGCGAGCGGGAATGGTCCTACAATGAGCAGTTCTTC. This codes for CASSEREWSYNEQFF.